Listed below are T cell receptor beta chains from one sample, sequenced in a study of blood T cell repertoires in COVID-19. Sequencing was performed with immunoSEQ multiplex PCR; in TCRdb, only in-frame clones are kept and a portion is missing. In the table there are just under 350,000 clones, roughly 90% of which are singletons. Sample: peripheral blood. The source of these receptors is a woman aged 65 to 85 with COVID-19, enrolled during active disease. The CDR3 runs from the conserved cysteine through the conserved F or W. D genes are given only for firm matches. Only some rows state a clone size, as once, few, many or a class for expanded clones.

j_call clone_size d_call v_call cdr3_aa cdr3_nt
TRBJ2-7 NA NA TRBV6-6 CASSSLTGNSYEQYF TGTGCCAGCAGTAGCTTAACAGGGAACTCCTACGAGCAGTACTTC
TRBJ1-1 NA TRBD1 TRBV9 CASSATGTGDAEAFF TGTGCCAGCAGCGCGACGGGAACAGGGGATGCTGAAGCTTTCTTT
TRBJ1-1 NA NA TRBV5-5 CASRPLSAEAFF TGTGCCAGCAGACCACTAAGCGCTGAAGCTTTCTTT
TRBJ2-5 NA TRBD1 TRBV6-5 CASSVRGLEETQYF TGTGCCAGCAGCGTCAGGGGGCTGGAGGAGACCCAGTACTTC
TRBJ2-7 few TRBD1 TRBV5-1 CASSLAEGTGYEQYF TGCGCCAGCAGCTTGGCCGAAGGGACAGGTTACGAGCAGTACTTC
TRBJ2-7 NA NA TRBV19 CASTRHSGEGIYEQYF TGTGCCAGTACCAGGCATTCAGGGGAGGGGATCTACGAGCAGTACTTC
TRBJ1-1 NA TRBD1 TRBV29-1 CSVEDGQVGTEAFF TGCAGCGTTGAAGACGGACAGGTGGGCACTGAAGCTTTCTTT
TRBJ1-3 few TRBD1 TRBV12-3/TRBV12-4 CASRTGVGNTIYF TGTGCCAGCAGGACAGGGGTAGGAAACACCATATATTTT
TRBJ2-2 NA NA TRBV27 CASSTRAVGELFF TGTGCCAGCAGTACACGAGCGGTGGGGGAGCTGTTTTTT
TRBJ1-2 NA NA TRBV19 CASSVRVHYGYTF TGTGCCAGTAGTGTCAGGGTACACTATGGCTACACCTTC
TRBJ2-7 NA TRBD2 TRBV7-2 CASSHSLAGASSYEQYF TGTGCCAGCAGCCATTCCTTAGCGGGGGCTAGCTCCTACGAGCAGTACTTC
TRBJ2-7 NA NA TRBV15 CATSREPSGEQYF TGTGCCACCAGCAGAGAACCCTCGGGGGAGCAGTACTTC
TRBJ1-2 NA TRBD1 TRBV5-6 CASSVASSGGGGYTF TGTGCCAGCAGCGTAGCCTCCTCAGGGGGCGGTGGCTACACCTTC
TRBJ1-4 NA NA TRBV12-5 CASGLVLGRGNEKLFF TGTGCTAGTGGTTTGGTACTTGGGAGGGGAAATGAAAAACTGTTTTTT
TRBJ1-1 NA NA TRBV25-1 CASSDPNTGDAAFF TGTGCCAGCAGTGACCCAAATACGGGGGACGCAGCTTTCTTT
TRBJ2-5 NA TRBD2 TRBV9 CASSDPLNSGVLTQETQYF TGTGCCAGCAGCGACCCCCTCAATAGCGGGGTCCTCACCCAAGAGACCCAGTACTTC
TRBJ1-2 NA NA TRBV4-2 CASFGLALKYRNYGYTF TGTGCCAGCTTTGGGCTCGCTCTCAAGTACAGGAACTATGGCTACACCTTC
TRBJ1-4 NA NA TRBV6-1 CASSERGNEKLFF TGTGCCAGCAGTGAAAGGGGGAATGAAAAACTGTTTTTT
TRBJ2-2 NA NA TRBV10-3 CAISYRVDTGELFF TGTGCCATCAGTTACAGGGTGGACACCGGGGAGCTGTTTTTT
TRBJ2-2 NA TRBD1 TRBV5-4 CASSPGTAVVTGELFF TGTGCCAGCAGCCCCGGGACAGCTGTCGTGACCGGGGAGCTGTTTTTT
TRBJ1-2 once NA TRBV7-9 CASSTGYGYTF TGTGCCAGCAGCACCGGCTATGGCTACACCTTC
TRBJ1-2 NA TRBD1 TRBV6-4 CASIPLGQAFRGYTF TGTGCCAGCATCCCGCTCGGACAGGCGTTCAGGGGCTACACCTTC
TRBJ2-5 NA TRBD1 TRBV5-4 CASSPTGGLETQYF TGTGCCAGCAGCCCGACAGGGGGATTAGAGACCCAGTACTTC
TRBJ1-2 NA NA TRBV28 CANSSGNYGYTF TGTGCCAACAGTTCGGGTAACTATGGCTACACCTTC
TRBJ1-6 NA TRBD1 TRBV28 CASSLRSGLGTGNSPLHF TGTGCCAGCAGTTTACGGAGTGGTTTGGGGACAGGAAATTCACCCCTCCACTTT
TRBJ1-6 NA NA TRBV6-4 CASRPREGWNSPLHF TGTGCCAGCAGGCCCCGGGAGGGATGGAATTCACCCCTCCACTTT